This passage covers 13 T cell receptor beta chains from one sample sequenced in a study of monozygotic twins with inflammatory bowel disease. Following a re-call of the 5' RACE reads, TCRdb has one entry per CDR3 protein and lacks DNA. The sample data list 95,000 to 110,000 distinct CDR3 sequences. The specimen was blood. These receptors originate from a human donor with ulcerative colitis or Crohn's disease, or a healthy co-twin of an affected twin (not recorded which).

The chain's CDR3 is CASSLGTSEETQYF. This chain joins TRBV7-8 and TRBJ2-5; with no DNA, the TCRdb D assignment of TRBD2 cannot be verified. Germline V CDR1 and CDR2: SGHVS, FQNEAQ. The CDR3 is made up of 14 amino acids.

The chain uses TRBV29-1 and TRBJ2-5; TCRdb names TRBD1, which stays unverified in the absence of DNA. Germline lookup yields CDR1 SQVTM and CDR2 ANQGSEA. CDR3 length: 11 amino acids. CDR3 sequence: CSAARGETQYF.

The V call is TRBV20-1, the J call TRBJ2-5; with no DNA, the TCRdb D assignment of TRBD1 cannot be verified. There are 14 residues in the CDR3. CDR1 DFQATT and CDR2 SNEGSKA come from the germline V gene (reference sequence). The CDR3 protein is CSATVRGQPLTQYF.

The CDR3 sequence is CASSSPYTPSSYEQYF. The rearrangement links TRBV28 to TRBJ2-7; checking the TCRdb D call of TRBD2 is not possible without DNA. In germline, CDR1 is MDHEN, CDR2 SYDVKM. The CDR3 length is 16 residues. The full variable domain, rest sourced from reference TRBV28 and TRBJ2-7, is DVKVTQSSRYLVKRTGEKVFLECVQDMDHENMFWYRQDPGLGLRLIYFSYDVKMKEKGDIPEGYSVSREKKERFSLILESASTNQTSMYLCASSSPYTPSSYEQYFGPGTRLTVT.

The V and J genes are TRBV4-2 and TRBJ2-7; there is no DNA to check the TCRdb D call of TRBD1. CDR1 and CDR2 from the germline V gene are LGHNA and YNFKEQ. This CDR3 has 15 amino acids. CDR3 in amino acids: CASSQDVGTVYEQYF.

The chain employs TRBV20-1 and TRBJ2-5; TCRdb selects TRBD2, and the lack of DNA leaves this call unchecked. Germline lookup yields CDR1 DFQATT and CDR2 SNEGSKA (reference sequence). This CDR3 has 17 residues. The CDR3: CSARPYGLAPVRETQYF.

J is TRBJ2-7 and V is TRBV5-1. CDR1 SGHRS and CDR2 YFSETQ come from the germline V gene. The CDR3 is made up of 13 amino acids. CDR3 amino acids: CASSLSLVDGQYF. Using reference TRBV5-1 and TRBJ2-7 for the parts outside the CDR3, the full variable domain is KAGVTQTPRYLIKTRGQQVTLSCSPISGHRSVSWYQQTPGQGLQFLFEYFSETQRNKGNFPGRFSGRQFSNSRSEMNVSTLELGDSALYLCASSLSLVDGQYFGPGTRLTVT.

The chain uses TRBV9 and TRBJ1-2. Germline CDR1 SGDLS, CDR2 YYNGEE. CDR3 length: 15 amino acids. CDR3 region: CASSVDSTSFYGYTF. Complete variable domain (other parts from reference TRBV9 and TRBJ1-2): DSGVTQTPKHLITATGQRVTLRCSPRSGDLSVYWYQQSLDQGLQFLIQYYNGEERAKGNILERFSAQQFPDLHSELNLSSLELGDSALYFCASSVDSTSFYGYTFGSGTRLTVV.

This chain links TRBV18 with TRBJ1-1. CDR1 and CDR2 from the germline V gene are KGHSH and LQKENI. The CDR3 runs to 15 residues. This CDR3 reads CASSPSAGRNTEAFF.

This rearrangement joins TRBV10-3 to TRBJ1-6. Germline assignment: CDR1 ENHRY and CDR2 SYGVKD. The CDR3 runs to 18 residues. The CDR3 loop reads CAISESGRGAAYNSPLHF.

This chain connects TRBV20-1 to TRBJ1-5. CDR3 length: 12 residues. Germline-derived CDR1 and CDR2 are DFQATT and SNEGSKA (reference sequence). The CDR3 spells CSASMTNQPQHF.

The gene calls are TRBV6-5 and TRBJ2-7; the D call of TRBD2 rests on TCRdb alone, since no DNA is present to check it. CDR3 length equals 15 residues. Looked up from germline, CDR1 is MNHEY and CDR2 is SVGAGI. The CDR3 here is CASSYAGPPTYEQYF.

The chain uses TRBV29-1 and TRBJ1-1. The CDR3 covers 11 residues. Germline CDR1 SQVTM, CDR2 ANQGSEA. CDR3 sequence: CSVSGNTEAFF.